The 24 T cell receptor beta chains reported below all come from one sample, sequenced in a study of control samples from healthy donors and cancer patients. Clones were sequenced by immunoSEQ multiplex PCR, and TCRdb holds only the in-frame ones, with some missing. The sample shows approximately 90,000 clones, roughly 80% of them seen only once. The sequenced sample consisted of PBMCs. The origin of the receptors is a man aged 65 to 79 with lung cancer.

DNA of the CDR3: TGCGCCAGCAGCCGGGGGTTAGACGGAAACACCATATATTTT. Protein sequence: CASSRGLDGNTIYF. The V call is TRBV10-2, the J call TRBJ1-3; a weak D match, TRBD1 (5 bases). The CDR3 runs 14 residues. Trimming shortened V by 6 bases and J by 4 bases, and 13 bases separated the two germline ends. The germline V gene encodes CDR1 WSHSY and CDR2 SAAADI.

The gene calls are TRBV10-1 and TRBJ2-7, with unresolved D. V dropped 8 bases and J dropped 4 bases, with 15 bases sitting between them. This CDR3 comprises 13 residues. Per the germline V gene, CDR1 is WNHNN and CDR2 is SYGVQD (reference sequence). The CDR3 nucleotides read TGCGCCAGCGGCGATAGGGCGGTATACGAGCAGTACTTC. Protein product: CASGDRAVYEQYF.

The J gene is TRBJ2-1, the V gene TRBV6-5; 8 nucleotides align to TRBD1. The CDR3 length is 14 residues. V shed 6 bases and J 8 bases; nucleotides not matched to a gene: 9. The germline CDR1 and CDR2 sequences are MNHEY and SVGAGI. The CDR3: CASRGRGQVDEQFF. Here the CDR3 DNA reads TGTGCCAGCAGGGGCAGGGGGCAGGTGGATGAGCAGTTCTTC.

The J gene is TRBJ2-3, the V gene TRBV6-2 or TRBV6-3; tentatively, D is TRBD2 (6 bases). The germline V and J ends were trimmed by 2 bases and 3 bases, with 18 bases remaining between them. Looked up from germline, CDR1 is MNHEY and CDR2 is SVGEGT. This CDR3 has 17 residues. CDR3: CASSYLLGGERTDTQYF. CDR3 nucleotide sequence: TGTGCCAGCAGTTACCTCTTGGGCGGGGAAAGAACAGATACGCAGTATTTT.

The CDR3 reads CAWSVLVGRGYTF. The CDR3 coding sequence is TGTGCCTGGAGTGTACTAGTAGGACGAGGCTACACCTTC. This chain connects TRBV30 to TRBJ1-2; D unresolved. V was cut by 0 bases and J by 8 bases, with 13 bases left in between. Germline lookup yields CDR1 GTSNPN and CDR2 SVGIG (reference sequence). CDR3 length: 13 amino acids. Looking up the rest from reference TRBV30 and TRBJ1-2 gives the full variable domain: SQTIHQWPATLVQPVGSPLSLECTVEGTSNPNLYWYRQAAGRGLQLLFYSVGIGQISSEVPQNLSASRPQDRQFILSSKKLLLSDSGFYLCAWSVLVGRGYTFGSGTRLTVV.

The chain couples TRBV27 to TRBJ2-1, with 12 bases that match TRBD2. CDR1 and CDR2 (germline): MNHEY, SMNVEV (reference sequence). This CDR3 comprises 16 residues. The V segment lost 5 bases and the J segment 6 bases; nucleotides outside the gene matches: 8. CDR3 coding DNA: TGTGCCAGCAGTGCCGTTTCTAGCGGGGGGGCCAATGAGCAGTTCTTC. Translation gives CASSAVSSGGANEQFF.

The rearrangement joins TRBV7-3 to TRBJ1-4; the D is unclear. V lost 2 bases and J 8 bases, leaving 6 bases between the germline ends. The CDR3 is 12 residues long. CDR1 is SGHTA, CDR2 FQGTGA, per germline. CDR3 residues: CASSLSREKLFF. The CDR3 coding sequence is TGTGCCAGCAGCTTATCTCGGGAAAAACTGTTTTTT.

This chain links TRBV27 with TRBJ1-4; D gene uncertain. Trimming stripped 5 bases from V and 6 bases from J, with 13 bases between. From germline, CDR1 is MNHEY and CDR2 SMNVEV (reference sequence). The CDR3 loop spans 14 amino acids. In DNA, the CDR3 is TGTGCCAGCAGTACTGAGGTTGGCGATGAAAAACTGTTTTTT. It yields the protein CASSTEVGDEKLFF.

The J gene is TRBJ1-5, the V gene TRBV19; maybe TRBD1 (6 bases). Trimming removed 2 bases from V and 4 bases from J, with 9 bases in between. The V gene's germline CDR1 is LNHDA and CDR2 SQIVND (reference sequence). The CDR3 extends over 14 amino acids. The CDR3 DNA sequence: TGTGCCAGTAGTATAACGGGGGCGAATCAGCCCCAGCATTTT. Its protein is CASSITGANQPQHF.

CDR3 amino acids: CASSQVPQGEETQYF. Written as DNA, the CDR3 is TGCGCCAGCAGCCAAGTACCACAGGGAGAAGAGACCCAGTACTTC. The rearrangement links TRBV4-1 to TRBJ2-5; D is possibly TRBD1 (6 bases). Trimming left V 1 base short and J 3 bases short, with 12 bases between. Per germline, CDR1 MGHRA and CDR2 YSYEKL. This CDR3 has 15 amino acids.

V usage is TRBV6-5 and J usage is TRBJ2-2, with no clear D. Trimming took 6 bases from V and 1 from J, leaving 9 bases between them. Germline V gene data show CDR1 as MNHEY and CDR2 as SVGAGI. CDR3 size: 14 residues. The CDR3 region is CASRGPRNTGELFF. The CDR3 bases are TGTGCCAGCAGAGGACCCAGGAACACCGGGGAGCTGTTTTTT.

The chain employs TRBV30 and TRBJ2-1; D may match TRBD1 or TRBD2 (6 bases each). The germline gives CDR1 GTSNPN, CDR2 SVGIG (reference sequence). This CDR3 contains 14 residues. With 0 bases removed from V and 9 bases from J, the gap between germline ends came to 15 bases. The CDR3 sequence is CAWSVSRGASEQFF. In DNA, the CDR3 is TGTGCCTGGAGTGTTTCTAGGGGGGCGAGTGAGCAGTTCTTC.

V usage is TRBV5-1 and J usage is TRBJ1-2, with D hard to call. Per the germline V gene, CDR1 is SGHRS and CDR2 is YFSETQ. The V end was cut by 2 bases, the J end by 8 bases, with 10 bases between. There are 12 residues in the CDR3. The CDR3 DNA follows: TGCGCCAGCAGCTTCCCCCCAGGAGGCTACACCTTC. The encoded protein is CASSFPPGGYTF.

V usage is TRBV6-5 and J usage is TRBJ2-7, with TRBD1 matching 9 bases. The germline V gene has CDR1 MNHEY and CDR2 SVGAGI. V lost 6 bases to trimming and J lost 7 bases; unmatched junction nucleotides: 10. The CDR3 has 14 amino acids. The chain's CDR3 is CASSSITGGKEQYF. CDR3 DNA: TGTGCCAGCAGCTCGATCACAGGGGGCAAGGAGCAGTACTTC.

This clone came up a few times. This chain uses TRBV2 with TRBJ1-3; no clear D gene. Between the trimmed V and J ends, which lost 3 bases and 3 bases, there was a span of 3 bases. The V gene's germline CDR1 is SNHLY and CDR2 FYNNEI. The CDR3 is 12 residues long. CDR3 in amino acids: CASSEGGNTIYF. The CDR3 nucleotides are TGTGCCAGCAGTGAGGGTGGAAACACCATATATTTT.

This rearrangement joins TRBV7-6 to TRBJ2-7; no clear D. CDR3 length: 16 amino acids. V was clipped by 1 base and J by 2 bases, with 15 bases between them. The germline V gene encodes CDR1 SGHVS and CDR2 FNYEAQ. The DNA of the CDR3 is TGTGCCAGCAGCTTAGAAATCTTCGCGGTGCCCTACGAGCAGTACTTC. Its translation: CASSLEIFAVPYEQYF.

The chain uses TRBV11-2 and TRBJ1-3; the D gene is possibly TRBD1 (5 bases). Germline CDR1 is SGHAT and CDR2 is FQNNGV. V dropped 1 base and J dropped 0 bases, with 10 bases sitting between them. The CDR3 runs 16 residues. CDR3 loop: CASSLADSVSGNTIYF. The CDR3 DNA reads TGTGCCAGCAGCTTAGCCGACAGTGTCTCTGGAAACACCATATATTTT.

This chain connects TRBV29-1 to TRBJ1-3; perhaps TRBD1 as D (6 bases). Trimming stripped 4 bases from V and 4 bases from J, with 17 bases between. CDR1 and CDR2 from the germline V gene are SQVTM and ANQGSEA. The CDR3 spans 15 residues. The CDR3 spells CSVVGDKAGGNTIYF. Here the CDR3 DNA reads TGCAGCGTTGTAGGGGACAAGGCGGGCGGAAACACCATATATTTT.

The chain is built from TRBV18 and TRBJ1-5, with D maybe TRBD1 (6 bases). CDR1 and CDR2 (germline): KGHSH, LQKENI. This CDR3 is built from 13 residues. With 3 bases removed from V and 7 bases from J, the gap between germline ends came to 10 bases. Written as DNA, the CDR3 is TGTGCCAGCTCACCCCGAGACAGGCAGCCCCAGCATTTT. This codes for CASSPRDRQPQHF.

The genes are TRBV10-1 and TRBJ2-7, with D maybe TRBD1 (5 bases). Germline V gives CDR1 WNHNN, CDR2 SYGVQD (reference sequence). The CDR3 has 11 amino acids. Trimming removed 3 bases from V and 5 bases from J, with 5 bases in between. CDR3 region: CASSDRDEQYF. The CDR3 DNA reads TGCGCCAGCAGTGACAGGGACGAGCAGTACTTC.

The chain carries TRBV19 and TRBJ1-1; D is uncertain. The CDR3 has 15 residues. The V gene lost 6 bases and the J gene lost 1 base, with 15 bases spanning the gap. Looked up from germline, CDR1 is LNHDA and CDR2 is SQIVND (reference sequence). This chain's CDR3 is CASSPYSGTNTEAFF. Written as DNA, the CDR3 is TGTGCCAGTAGCCCATATTCGGGAACGAACACTGAAGCTTTCTTT.

CDR3 coding DNA: TGCAGCGTCGCGGACAGCCTCTACGAGCAGTACTTC. Encoded protein: CSVADSLYEQYF. The chain combines TRBV29-1 with TRBJ2-7; D is possibly TRBD1 (6 bases). Germline V gives CDR1 SQVTM, CDR2 ANQGSEA. The CDR3 spans 12 residues. V dropped 6 bases and J dropped 3 bases, with 12 bases sitting between them.

This sequence joins TRBV7-9 and TRBJ2-1; no firm D call. V shed 0 bases and J shed 4 bases, with 13 bases lying between them. CDR3 length equals 16 residues. The germline CDR1 and CDR2 sequences are SEHNR and FQNEAQ (reference sequence). The chain's CDR3 is CASSLAGSRQYNEQFF. The CDR3, as DNA: TGTGCCAGCAGCTTAGCAGGGTCCCGCCAATACAATGAGCAGTTCTTC.

This clone has more than one count but fewer than ten. This chain joins TRBV7-7 and TRBJ2-1; D perhaps matches TRBD2 (7 bases). CDR1 is SSHAT, CDR2 FNYEAQ, per germline (reference sequence). There are 15 residues in the CDR3. The DNA of the CDR3 is TGTGCTAGCTCCGCGGGGGCCACGAACTACAATGAGCAGTTCTTC. It codes for CASSAGATNYNEQFF. The full variable domain, its missing parts supplied by reference TRBV7-7 and TRBJ2-1, is GAGVSQSPRYKVTKRGQDVTLRCDPISSHATLYWYQQALGQGPEFLTYFNYEAQPDKSGLPSDRFSAERPEGSISTLTIQRTEQRDSAMYRCASSAGATNYNEQFFGPGTRLTVL.